These T cell receptor beta chains were read from a single sample in a study of cytomegalovirus exposure and HLA in healthy donors. Generated by immunoSEQ multiplex PCR, the TCRdb table keeps only in-frame clones and is missing some. The sample includes more than 95,000 clones, about 83% seen only once; the top ten take roughly 3.7%. Sample: PBMCs. These receptors all come from a woman in her forties in good health and CMV-seropositive. CDR3s include the opening cysteine and the closing phenylalanine or tryptophan. The D gene is left open where the match is weak. Some rows mark clone size as missing; the rest say once, few, many or name a class of expanded clone.

D gene,J gene,clone size,V gene,CDR3 DNA,CDR3 protein
.,TRBJ2-1,.,TRBV27,TGTGCCAGCAGTTTCCTCCCCCAAGGAGTACGCTACAATGAGCAGTTCTTC,CASSFLPQGVRYNEQFF
.,TRBJ1-5,.,TRBV7-9,TGTGCCAGCAGCTTGCAGGGAGGACAGCCCCAGCATTTT,CASSLQGGQPQHF
TRBD2,TRBJ2-7,.,TRBV27,TGTGCCAGCAGTTTATCGAGCGGGAGGACGTACGAGCAGTACTTC,CASSLSSGRTYEQYF
TRBD1,TRBJ2-7,few,TRBV30,TGTGCCTGGAGGTCCGGGACAGCGATTTCCTACGAGCAGTACTTC,CAWRSGTAISYEQYF
.,TRBJ2-3,.,TRBV7-3,TGTGCCAGCAGCTTAATTAGTACAGATACGCAGTATTTT,CASSLISTDTQYF
.,TRBJ2-7,.,TRBV11-3,TGTGCCAGCAGCTTAGGAGACTACGAGCAGTACTTC,CASSLGDYEQYF
.,TRBJ1-1,.,TRBV7-9,TGTGCCAGCAGCGTGACAGTGAACACTGAAGCTTTCTTT,CASSVTVNTEAFF
.,TRBJ2-3,.,TRBV29-1,TGCAGCATCTACCTAGGAGATACGCAGTATTTT,CSIYLGDTQYF
.,TRBJ1-1,.,TRBV30,TGTGCCTCGATACGGGTAGTGGAAGCTTTCTTT,CASIRVVEAFF
.,TRBJ1-3,.,TRBV7-9,TGTGCCAGCAGCCCATGGGACATTCACTCTGGAAACACCATATATTTT,CASSPWDIHSGNTIYF
.,TRBJ2-1,.,TRBV5-1,TGCGCCAGCAGCTTGGCCCTAGCCAATGAGCAGTTCTTC,CASSLALANEQFF
.,TRBJ1-5,.,TRBV21-1,TGTGCCAGCAGCAAGCCTGGGGGCAGATGCAATCAGCCCCAGCATTTT,CASSKPGGRCNQPQHF
TRBD1,TRBJ1-1,.,TRBV19,TGTGCCAGTAGTATAGCGGCAGGGGGCGTCACTGAAGCTTTCTTT,CASSIAAGGVTEAFF
TRBD1,TRBJ2-1,.,TRBV15,TGTGCCACCAGCAGCGACAGGGGAGTTAACAATGAGCAGTTCTTC,CATSSDRGVNNEQFF
TRBD2,TRBJ2-7,.,TRBV5-1,TGCGCCAGCAGCGTGTGGACTAGCGGGATTTTCTACGAGCAGTACTTC,CASSVWTSGIFYEQYF
TRBD2,TRBJ2-2,.,TRBV6-6,TGTGCCAGCAGTTCTGGACTAGCCAACACCGGGGAGCTGTTTTTT,CASSSGLANTGELFF
TRBD1,TRBJ2-7,.,TRBV19,TGTGCCAGTAGTACGGGACAGGGTTCCTACGAGCAGTACTTC,CASSTGQGSYEQYF
.,TRBJ1-5,.,TRBV6-5,TGTGCCAGCACCCCGGGAAACAATCAGCCCCAGCATTTT,CASTPGNNQPQHF
.,TRBJ2-5,.,TRBV6-5,TGTGCCAGCAGTCATTCGTTCCTCACCTACGAGACCCAGTACTTC,CASSHSFLTYETQYF
.,TRBJ2-1,.,TRBV29-1,TGCAGCGTTGACTGGGCTCCTGGCAATGAGCAGTTCTTC,CSVDWAPGNEQFF
.,TRBJ2-2,.,TRBV28,TGTGCCAGCAGTCGTAGCGGTACGAACACCGGGGAGCTGTTTTTT,CASSRSGTNTGELFF
TRBD2,TRBJ2-1,.,TRBV4-2,TGTGCCAGCAGCCTGCTAGCGGGAGGCGGCGATGAGCAGTTCTTC,CASSLLAGGGDEQFF